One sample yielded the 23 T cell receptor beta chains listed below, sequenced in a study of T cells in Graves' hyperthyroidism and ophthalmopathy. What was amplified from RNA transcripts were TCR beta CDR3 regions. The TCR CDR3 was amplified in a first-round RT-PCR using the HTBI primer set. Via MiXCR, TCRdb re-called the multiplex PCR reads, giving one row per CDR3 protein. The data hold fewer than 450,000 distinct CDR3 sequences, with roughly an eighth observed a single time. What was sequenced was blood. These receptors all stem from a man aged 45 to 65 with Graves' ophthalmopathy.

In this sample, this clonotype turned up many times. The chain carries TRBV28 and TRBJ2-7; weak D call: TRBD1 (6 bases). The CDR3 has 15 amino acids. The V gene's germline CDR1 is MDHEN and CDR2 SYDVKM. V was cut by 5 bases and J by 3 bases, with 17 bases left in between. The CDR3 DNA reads TGTGCCAGCAGTAACCTCGGGCAGGGGAGCTACGAGCAGTACTTC. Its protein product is CASSNLGQGSYEQYF.

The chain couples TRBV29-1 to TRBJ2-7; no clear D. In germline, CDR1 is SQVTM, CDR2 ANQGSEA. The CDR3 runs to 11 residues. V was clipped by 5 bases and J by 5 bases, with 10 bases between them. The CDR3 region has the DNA TGCAGCGTTTCGCCGGGTAACGAGCAGTACTTC. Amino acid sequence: CSVSPGNEQYF.

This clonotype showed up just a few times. The CDR3 protein is CASRPMSSGNTIYF. CDR3 DNA sequence: TGTGCCAGCAGACCGATGAGCTCTGGAAACACCATATATTTT. The chain is built from TRBV7-9 and TRBJ1-3; unclear D gene. This CDR3 is 14 amino acids long. The germline V gene encodes CDR1 SEHNR and CDR2 FQNEAQ (reference sequence). Between the trimmed V and J ends, which lost 6 bases and 0 bases, there was a span of 9 bases.

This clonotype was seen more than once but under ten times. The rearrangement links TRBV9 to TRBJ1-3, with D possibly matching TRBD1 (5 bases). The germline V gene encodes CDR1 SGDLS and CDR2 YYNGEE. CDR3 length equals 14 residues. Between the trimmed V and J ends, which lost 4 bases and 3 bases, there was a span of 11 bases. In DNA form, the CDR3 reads TGTGCCAGCAGCTCCGGGGCCTATGGAAACACCATATATTTT. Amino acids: CASSSGAYGNTIYF.

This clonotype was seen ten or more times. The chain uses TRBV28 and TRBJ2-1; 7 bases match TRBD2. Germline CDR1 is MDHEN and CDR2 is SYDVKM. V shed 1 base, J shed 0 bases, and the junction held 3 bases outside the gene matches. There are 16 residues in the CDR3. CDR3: CASSLSGGSSYNEQFF. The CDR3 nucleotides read TGTGCCAGCAGTTTATCCGGCGGGAGCTCCTACAATGAGCAGTTCTTC.

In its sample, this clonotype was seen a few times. In DNA form, the CDR3 reads TGTGCCAGCAGCCAGGGGACAGGAATTAACTATGGCTACACCTTC. Residues: CASSQGTGINYGYTF. This chain connects TRBV5-5 to TRBJ1-2; 8 bases map to TRBD1. In germline, CDR1 is SGHKS, CDR2 YYEKEE (reference sequence). The length of the CDR3 is 15 residues. V was clipped by 4 bases and J by 1 base; unmatched bases: 6.

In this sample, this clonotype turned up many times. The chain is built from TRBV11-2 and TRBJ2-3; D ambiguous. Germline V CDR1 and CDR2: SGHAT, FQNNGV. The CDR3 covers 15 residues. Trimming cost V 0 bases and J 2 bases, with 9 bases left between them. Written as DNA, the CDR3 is TGTGCCAGCAGCTTAGATCTGGCACCCACAGATACGCAGTATTTT. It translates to CASSLDLAPTDTQYF.

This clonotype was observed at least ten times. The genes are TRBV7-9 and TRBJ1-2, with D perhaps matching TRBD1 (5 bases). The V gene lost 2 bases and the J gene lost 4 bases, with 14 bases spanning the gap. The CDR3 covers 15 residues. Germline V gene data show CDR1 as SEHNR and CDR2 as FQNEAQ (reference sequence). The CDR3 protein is CASSLYPDTTYGYTF. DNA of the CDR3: TGTGCCAGCAGCTTATATCCGGACACAACCTATGGCTACACCTTC.

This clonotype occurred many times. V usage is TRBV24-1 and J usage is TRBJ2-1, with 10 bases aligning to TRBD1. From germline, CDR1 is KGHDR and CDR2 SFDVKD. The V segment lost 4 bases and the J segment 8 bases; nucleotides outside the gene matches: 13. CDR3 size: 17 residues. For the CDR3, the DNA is TGTGCCACCAGTGAACCCTCAGGACAGGGGGGAAAGGATGAGCAGTTCTTC. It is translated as CATSEPSGQGGKDEQFF.

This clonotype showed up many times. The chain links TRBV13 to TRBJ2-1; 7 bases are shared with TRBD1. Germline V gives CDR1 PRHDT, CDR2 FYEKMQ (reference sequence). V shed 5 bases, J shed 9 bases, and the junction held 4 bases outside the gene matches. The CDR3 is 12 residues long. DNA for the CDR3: TGTGCCAGCAGCAACAGGGGTTTTGAGCAGTTCTTC. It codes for CASSNRGFEQFF.

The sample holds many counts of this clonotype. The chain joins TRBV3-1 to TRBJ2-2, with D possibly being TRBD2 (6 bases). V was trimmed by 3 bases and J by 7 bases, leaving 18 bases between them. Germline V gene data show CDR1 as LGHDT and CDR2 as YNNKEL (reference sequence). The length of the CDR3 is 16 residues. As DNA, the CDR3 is TGTGCCAGCAGCCAGATCGCTAGCGTTGTCCACGGGGAGCTGTTTTTT. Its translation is CASSQIASVVHGELFF.

The DNA for the CDR3 is TGTGCCAGCAGTTACGAGAAGACGTTGACTAGCGGGAGAGAAAATGAGCAGTACTTC. It codes for CASSYEKTLTSGRENEQYF. The chain carries TRBV6-5 and TRBJ2-7; TRBD2 agrees at 12 bases. Germline V gene lookup returns CDR1 MNHEY and CDR2 SVGAGI. J gave up 7 bases and V 2 bases, and 18 bases lay outside the gene matches. The CDR3 is made up of 19 amino acids.

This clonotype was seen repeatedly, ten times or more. DNA for the CDR3: TGTGCCAGCAACCGCCCGGGACAGGGGCAGCCCCAGCATTTT. Translating gives CASNRPGQGQPQHF. The V and J genes are TRBV28 and TRBJ1-5, with 10 positions matching TRBD1. The CDR3 consists of 14 residues. Germline lookup yields CDR1 MDHEN and CDR2 SYDVKM. Trimming cost V 7 bases and J 7 bases; bases outside gene matches: 7.

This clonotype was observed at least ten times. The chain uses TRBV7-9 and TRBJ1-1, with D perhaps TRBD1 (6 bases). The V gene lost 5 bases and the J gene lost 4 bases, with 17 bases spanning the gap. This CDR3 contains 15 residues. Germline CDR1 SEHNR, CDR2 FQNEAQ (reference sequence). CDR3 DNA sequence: TGTGCCAGCAGCCTCAATCAGGGGTTCGGCACTGAAGCTTTCTTT. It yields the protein CASSLNQGFGTEAFF.

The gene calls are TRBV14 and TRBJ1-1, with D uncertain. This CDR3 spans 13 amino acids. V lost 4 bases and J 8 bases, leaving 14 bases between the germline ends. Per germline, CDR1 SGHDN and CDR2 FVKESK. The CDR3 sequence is CASSPASWLEAFF. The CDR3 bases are TGTGCCAGCAGCCCCGCGTCCTGGCTGGAAGCTTTCTTT.

CDR3 in amino acids: CASRENADTQYF. The CDR3 DNA follows: TGTGCCAGCCGGGAGAACGCAGATACGCAGTATTTT. V and J are TRBV6-1 and TRBJ2-3; D may be TRBD2 (6 bases). There are 12 residues in the CDR3. V lost 8 bases and J lost 4, with 10 bases in between. Germline V gene data show CDR1 as MNHNS and CDR2 as SASEGT.

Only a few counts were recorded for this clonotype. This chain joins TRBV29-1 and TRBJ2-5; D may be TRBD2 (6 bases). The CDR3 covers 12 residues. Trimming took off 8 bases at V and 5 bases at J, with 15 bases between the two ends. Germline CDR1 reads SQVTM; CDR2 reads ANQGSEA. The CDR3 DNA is TGCAGCACCCGGGAGTTGAGGGAGACCCAGTACTTC. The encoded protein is CSTRELRETQYF.

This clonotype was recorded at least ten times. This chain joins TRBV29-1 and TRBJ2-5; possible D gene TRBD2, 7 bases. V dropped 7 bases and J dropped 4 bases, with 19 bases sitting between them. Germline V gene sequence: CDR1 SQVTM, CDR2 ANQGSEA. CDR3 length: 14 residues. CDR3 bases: TGCAGCGCCAGAGGGGGGGCGAGGGGAGAGACCCAGTACTTC. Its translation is CSARGGARGETQYF. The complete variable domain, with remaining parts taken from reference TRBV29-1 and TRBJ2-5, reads SAVISQKPSRDICQRGTSLTIQCQVDSQVTMMFWYRQQPGQSLTLIATANQGSEATYESGFVIDKFPISRPNLTFSTLTVSNMSPEDSSIYLCSARGGARGETQYFGPGTRLLVL.

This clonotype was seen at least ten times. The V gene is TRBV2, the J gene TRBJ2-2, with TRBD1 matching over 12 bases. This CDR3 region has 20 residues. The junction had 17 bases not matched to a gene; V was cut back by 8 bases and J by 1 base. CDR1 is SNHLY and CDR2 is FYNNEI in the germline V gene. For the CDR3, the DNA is TGTGCCAGCGCGAAGGGGTTCGGGACAGGGGGCGCGGGGAACACCGGGGAGCTGTTTTTT. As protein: CASAKGFGTGGAGNTGELFF. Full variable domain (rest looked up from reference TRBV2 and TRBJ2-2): EPEVTQTPSHQVTQMGQEVILRCVPISNHLYFYWYRQILGQKVEFLVSFYNNEISEKSEIFDDQFSVERPDGSNFTLKIRSTKLEDSAMYFCASAKGFGTGGAGNTGELFFGEGSRLTVL.

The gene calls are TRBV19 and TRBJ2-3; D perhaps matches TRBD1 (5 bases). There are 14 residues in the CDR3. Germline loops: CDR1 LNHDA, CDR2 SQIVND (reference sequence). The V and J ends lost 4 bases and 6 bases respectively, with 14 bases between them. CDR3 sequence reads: CASSKGVWADTQYF. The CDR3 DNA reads TGTGCCAGTAGTAAAGGGGTTTGGGCCGATACGCAGTATTTT.

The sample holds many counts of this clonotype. CDR3 sequence: CASSPTGGTSSNQPQHF. For the CDR3, the DNA is TGCGCCAGCAGCCCGACCGGGGGGACCAGTAGCAATCAGCCCCAGCATTTT. The rearrangement uses TRBV5-1 and TRBJ1-5; D is perhaps TRBD1 (5 bases). Deletions cut 4 bases from V and 0 bases from J, with 17 bases between. Germline V gene sequence: CDR1 SGHRS, CDR2 YFSETQ. The CDR3 consists of 17 residues.

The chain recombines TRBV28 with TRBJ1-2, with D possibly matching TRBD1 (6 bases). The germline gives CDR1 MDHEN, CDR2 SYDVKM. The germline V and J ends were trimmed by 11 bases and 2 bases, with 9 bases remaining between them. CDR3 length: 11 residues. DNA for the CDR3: TGTGCCGTTAGGGGGAACTATGGCTACACCTTC. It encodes CAVRGNYGYTF.

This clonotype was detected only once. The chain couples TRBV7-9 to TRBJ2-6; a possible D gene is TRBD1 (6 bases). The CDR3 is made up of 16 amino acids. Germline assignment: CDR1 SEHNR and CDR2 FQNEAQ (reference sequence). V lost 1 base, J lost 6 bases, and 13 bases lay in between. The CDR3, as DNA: TGTGCCAGCAGCTTAGAGGACAGTACAGAGGCCAACGTCCTGACTTTC. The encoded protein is CASSLEDSTEANVLTF.